The T cell receptor (beta chain) described here comes from a study of OX40 agonist ivuxolimab in advanced cancers. The data were produced by immunoSEQ multiplex PCR, yet TCRdb's version contains in-frame clones alone and is incomplete. Of roughly 50,000 clones in the sample, around four fifths were seen once. The TCR comes from an adult with an advanced solid tumor such as melanoma, head and neck, liver or kidney cancer. The input for sequencing was CD4+ or CD8+ T cells sorted from blood, taken in a trial of the OX40 agonist ivuxolimab.

CDR3 bases: TGTGCCAGCAGCTTACCGTCGACAGCCCGAGTAGCCGTGACCCAGTACTTC. Amino acids: CASSLPSTARVAVTQYF. The chain carries TRBV7-9 and TRBJ2-5; TRBD1 might be the D (5 bases). V was pared by 2 bases and J by 7 bases, with 23 bases between. In germline, CDR1 is SEHNR, CDR2 FQNEAQ (reference sequence). The CDR3 consists of 17 residues.